Each of the 5 T cell receptor beta chains below was sequenced from the same sample in a study of OX40 agonist ivuxolimab in advanced cancers. Sequencing used immunoSEQ multiplex PCR; TCRdb keeps in-frame clones, though not all of them. The data contain 70,000 or so clones, 70% to 90% of them seen just once; the ten biggest clones take up around 0.9%. Sequenced material: CD4+ or CD8+ T cells sorted from blood, taken in a trial of the OX40 agonist ivuxolimab. Receptors originate from an adult with an advanced solid tumor such as melanoma, head and neck, liver or kidney cancer.

The chain combines TRBV7-2 with TRBJ1-2; D may be TRBD1 (5 bases). The germline CDR1 and CDR2 sequences are SGHTA and FQGNSA. CDR3 length equals 15 residues. Between the trimmed V and J ends, which lost 5 bases and 4 bases, there was a span of 17 bases. The CDR3 reads CASSLMMGGSYGYTF. The CDR3 coding sequence is TGTGCCAGCAGCCTCATGATGGGGGGGAGCTATGGCTACACCTTC.

This clone showed up just once. The gene calls are TRBV6-9 and TRBJ2-7, with 13 nucleotides matching TRBD2. The germline CDR1 and CDR2 sequences are MNHGY and SVAAGI. With V trimmed by 5 bases and J by 3 bases, 1 base remained unmatched. This CDR3 is 14 amino acids long. CDR3 amino acids: CASSRTSGSYEQYF. CDR3 DNA: TGTGCCAGCAGTCGGACTAGCGGGAGCTACGAGCAGTACTTC.

The rearrangement links TRBV19 to TRBJ1-5, with D hard to call. Germline CDR1 and CDR2: LNHDA and SQIVND (reference sequence). The CDR3 spans 14 residues. Trimming removed 4 bases from V and 3 bases from J, with 10 bases in between. In DNA, the CDR3 is TGTGCCAGTAGTACTGGACGGATCAATCAGCCCCAGCATTTT. Translating gives CASSTGRINQPQHF.

CDR3 protein: CAISGQGGSTEAFF. Here the CDR3 DNA reads TGTGCCATCAGTGGGCAGGGGGGGAGCACTGAAGCTTTCTTT. The chain has TRBV10-3 and TRBJ1-1; 7 bases match TRBD1. The CDR3 is 14 residues long. Germline trimming cut 4 bases from V and 4 bases from J; bases unmatched to any gene: 6. In germline, CDR1 is ENHRY, CDR2 SYGVKD.

The gene calls are TRBV30 and TRBJ2-3; 11 nucleotides match TRBD2. V shed 3 bases and J 2 bases; nucleotides not matched to a gene: 19. Germline values: CDR1 GTSNPN, CDR2 SVGIG (reference sequence). The CDR3 length is 20 residues. The CDR3 region is CAWRRKISGQLAGATDTQYF. The CDR3 bases are TGTGCCTGGAGGCGGAAAATCTCGGGCCAACTAGCGGGGGCCACAGATACGCAGTATTTT.